This TCR beta chain was captured by sequencing in a study of Graves' ophthalmopathy and Graves' hyperthyroidism. Study context: Researchers obtained peripheral blood at initial diagnosis, before any treatment had begun. Broader study findings: Using 13 signatures, a model distinguished ophthalmopathy from stable hyperthyroidism, reaching around 90% sensitivity and 81.08% specificity. Most expanded clonotypes from thyroid (those above 0.001 frequency) were also found in blood.

Additional autoimmune diseases, uncontrolled infections, pregnancy or lactation disqualified patients. This clonotype has a count of ten or more. Its specificity is unknown. Trimming removed 7 bases from V and 2 bases from J; junction bases left unmatched: 4. The CDR3 runs to 14 residues. Germline CDR1 and CDR2: MNHEY and SVGEGT. Scientists amplified the TCR beta CDR3 regions from RNA transcripts. RT-PCR in the first round used HTBI primers; a second-round multiplex PCR followed. TCRdb reprocessed the multiplex PCR reads via MiXCR and lists one record per CDR3 protein. The sample lists 300,000 or so distinct CDR3 sequences; 15% to 20% were seen once.

The TCR originated in an adult man with Graves' ophthalmopathy. V and J are TRBV6-2 or TRBV6-3 and TRBJ2-7, with TRBD1 identical over 11 bases. The sample taken for sequencing was peripheral blood. CDR3 in DNA: TGTGCCAGCATTCGGGGACAGGGGGCCTACGAGCAGTACTTC. Protein sequence: CASIRGQGAYEQYF.